The T cell receptor beta chain under discussion was sequenced for a study of control samples from healthy donors and cancer patients. The data were produced by immunoSEQ multiplex PCR, yet TCRdb's version contains in-frame clones alone and is incomplete. The table shows 150,000 or so clones, with approximately 94% occurring only once. This clone was seen just once. The receptor was isolated from a man in his forties or fifties in good health. The specimen was blood.

The CDR3 nucleotides read TGTGCCAGCAGTTTAATGGGGGCTACTGAAGCTTTCTTT. As protein: CASSLMGATEAFF. The chain couples TRBV12-3 or TRBV12-4 to TRBJ1-1; TRBD1 might be the D (6 bases). V was shortened by 2 bases and J by 5 bases, with 9 bases between the two germline ends. CDR3 length: 13 residues.